The T cell receptor beta chain described here comes from a study of T cell responses to AZD1222 COVID-19 vaccine. Study outcomes and limitations: Unmutated regions of variants are reportedly targeted by nearly half of spike-specific TCRs. Once two AZD1222 doses were given, Spike-specific TCR breadth and depth went up. There were mostly white British donors and more females than males, and clonal diversity was possibly underestimated.

J gave up 1 base and V 2 bases, and 10 bases lay outside the gene matches. Germline V gives CDR1 SGHAT, CDR2 FQNNGV. This CDR3 is built from 18 residues. Method: immunoSEQ multiplex PCR; TCRdb's copy keeps in-frame clones and lacks some. The profile shows 240,000 or so clones, just over 90% of them singletons. A remark on this clone: Its target is unknown.

Sample: peripheral blood, taken on day 0 of AZD1222 vaccination. This receptor was taken from an adult in good health. The gene calls are TRBV11-2 and TRBJ2-1, with 8 positions matching TRBD1. For the CDR3, the DNA is TGTGCCAGCAGCTTACCCCGGGGCCAGGGGGCATCCTACAATGAGCAGTTCTTC. Translation gives CASSLPRGQGASYNEQFF.